This TCR beta chain comes out of a study of T-cell reconstitution after alpha-beta-depleted transplantation in children. This clonotype was observed at least ten times. Trimming removed 0 bases from V and 4 bases from J; junction bases left unmatched: 4. CDR3 size: 17 residues. Germline lookup yields CDR1 KGHDR and CDR2 SFDVKD. Using unique molecular identifiers, the investigators prepared the TCRbeta library. One entry per CDR3 protein, called by TCRdb with MiXCR from the PCR reads. The repertoire has a few hundred thousand distinct CDR3 sequences, over 10% of them found once; the top ten carry approximately 2%.

This material consisted of PBMCs, mostly from graft donor cells, taken 360 days after TCRalphabeta/CD19-depleted stem cell transplant. This chain uses TRBV24-1 with TRBJ2-5; 13 bases are shared with TRBD2. The TCR comes from a male patient aged 5 to 17 who had a stem cell transplant for acute myeloid leukemia, so the T cells may come from the graft donor. In DNA form, the CDR3 reads TGTGCCACCAGTGATTTGCGGACTAGCGGGAGTGGAGAGACCCAGTACTTC. Amino acid sequence: CATSDLRTSGSGETQYF.